The sequence of this T cell receptor beta chain was determined in a study of T cells in Graves' hyperthyroidism and ophthalmopathy. There were TCR beta CDR3 regions amplified from RNA transcripts. The HTBI primer set drove a first-round RT-PCR of the TCR CDR3. TCRdb called the multiplex PCR reads again in MiXCR, with one record for every CDR3 protein. In the table there are fewer than 750,000 distinct CDR3 sequences, approximately 14% of which are singletons. This clonotype has more than one count but fewer than ten. Germline-derived CDR1 and CDR2 are KGHDR and SFDVKD. CDR3 length equals 13 residues. The ends were cut back, 5 bases at V and 5 bases at J, with 11 bases in the middle.

The receptor was isolated from a woman between 40 and 55 years old with Graves' ophthalmopathy. Sequencing input: blood. The chain couples TRBV24-1 to TRBJ2-5; D is possibly TRBD1 or TRBD2 (6 bases each). CDR3 bases: TGTGCCACCAGTGCGGGGGCTGGGGAGACCCAGTACTTC. It yields the protein CATSAGAGETQYF.